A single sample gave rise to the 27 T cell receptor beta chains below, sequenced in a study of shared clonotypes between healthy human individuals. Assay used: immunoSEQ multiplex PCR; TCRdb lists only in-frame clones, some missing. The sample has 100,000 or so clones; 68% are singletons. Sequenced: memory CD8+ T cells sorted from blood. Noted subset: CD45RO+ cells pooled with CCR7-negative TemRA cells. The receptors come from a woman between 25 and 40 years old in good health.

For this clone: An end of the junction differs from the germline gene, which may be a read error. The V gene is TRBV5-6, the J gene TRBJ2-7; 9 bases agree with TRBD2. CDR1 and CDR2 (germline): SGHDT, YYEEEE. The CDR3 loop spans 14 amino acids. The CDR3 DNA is TGTGCCAGCAGCTTGGCCCTAGCGGGAAACGAGCAGCACTTC. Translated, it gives CASSLALAGNEQHF.

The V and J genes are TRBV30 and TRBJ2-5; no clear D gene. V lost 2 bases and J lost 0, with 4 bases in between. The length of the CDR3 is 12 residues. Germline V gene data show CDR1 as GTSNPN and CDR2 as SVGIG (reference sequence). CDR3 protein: CAWSSYQETQYF. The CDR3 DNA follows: TGTGCCTGGAGTTCTTACCAAGAGACCCAGTACTTC. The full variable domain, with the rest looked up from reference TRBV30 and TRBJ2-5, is SQTIHQWPATLVQPVGSPLSLECTVEGTSNPNLYWYRQAAGRGLQLLFYSVGIGQISSEVPQNLSASRPQDRQFILSSKKLLLSDSGFYLCAWSSYQETQYFGPGTRLLVL.

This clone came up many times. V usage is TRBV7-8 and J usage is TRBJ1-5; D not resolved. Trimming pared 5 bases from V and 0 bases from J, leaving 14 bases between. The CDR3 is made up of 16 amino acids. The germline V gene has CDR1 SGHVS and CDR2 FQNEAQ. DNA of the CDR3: TGTGCCAGCAGCCCACTCGCTGGTATTAGCAATCAGCCCCAGCATTTT. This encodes CASSPLAGISNQPQHF.

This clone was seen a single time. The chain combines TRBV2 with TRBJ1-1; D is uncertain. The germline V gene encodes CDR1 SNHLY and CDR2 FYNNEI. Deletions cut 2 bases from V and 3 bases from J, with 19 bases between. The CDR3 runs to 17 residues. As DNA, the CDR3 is TGTGCCAGCAGTGAAATCGTGGAGTGGAGGTGGGACACTGAAGCTTTCTTT. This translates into CASSEIVEWRWDTEAFF.

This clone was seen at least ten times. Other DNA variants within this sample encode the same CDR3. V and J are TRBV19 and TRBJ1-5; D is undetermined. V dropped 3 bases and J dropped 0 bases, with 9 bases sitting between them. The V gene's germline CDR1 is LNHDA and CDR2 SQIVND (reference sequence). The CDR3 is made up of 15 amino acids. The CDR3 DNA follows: TGTGCCAGTAGTATTAACAGCTATAGCAATCAGCCCCAGCATTTT. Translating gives CASSINSYSNQPQHF.

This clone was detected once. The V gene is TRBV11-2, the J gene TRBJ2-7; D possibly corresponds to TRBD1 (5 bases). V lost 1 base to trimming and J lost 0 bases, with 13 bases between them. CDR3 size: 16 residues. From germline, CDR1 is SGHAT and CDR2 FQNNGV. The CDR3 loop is CASSLVAADNSYEQYF. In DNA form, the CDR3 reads TGTGCCAGCAGCTTAGTCGCTGCGGACAACTCCTACGAGCAGTACTTC. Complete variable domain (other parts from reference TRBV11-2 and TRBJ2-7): EAGVAQSPRYKIIEKRQSVAFWCNPISGHATLYWYQQILGQGPKLLIQFQNNGVVDDSQLPKDRFSAERLKGVDSTLKIQPAKLEDSAVYLCASSLVAADNSYEQYFGPGTRLTVT.

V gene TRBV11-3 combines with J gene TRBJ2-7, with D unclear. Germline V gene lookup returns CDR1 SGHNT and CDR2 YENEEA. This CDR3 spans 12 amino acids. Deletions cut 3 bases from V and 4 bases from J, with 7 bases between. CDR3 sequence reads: CASSLAGYEQYF. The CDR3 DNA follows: TGTGCCAGCAGCTTGGCAGGTTACGAGCAGTACTTC.

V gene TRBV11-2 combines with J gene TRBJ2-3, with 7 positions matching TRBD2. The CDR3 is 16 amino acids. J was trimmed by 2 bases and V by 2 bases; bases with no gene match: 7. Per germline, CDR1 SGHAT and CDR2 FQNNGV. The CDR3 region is CASSLWGRAPTDTQYF. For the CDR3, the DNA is TGTGCCAGCAGCTTATGGGGGAGGGCCCCCACAGATACGCAGTATTTT.

The CDR3 sequence: CASSSTTGANYGYTF. The CDR3 bases are TGTGCCAGCAGCTCAACGACAGGGGCAAACTATGGCTACACCTTC. This chain uses TRBV9 with TRBJ1-2, with 8 nucleotides matching TRBD1. Germline V CDR1 and CDR2: SGDLS, YYNGEE. There are 15 residues in the CDR3. The ends lost 4 bases at V and 2 bases at J; junction bases unmatched: 7. Together with reference TRBV9 and TRBJ1-2, the CDR3 gives the full variable domain: DSGVTQTPKHLITATGQRVTLRCSPRSGDLSVYWYQQSLDQGLQFLIQYYNGEERAKGNILERFSAQQFPDLHSELNLSSLELGDSALYFCASSSTTGANYGYTFGSGTRLTVV.

The CDR3 DNA reads TGTGCCAGCAGCGTCGGGACTAGCGGGAGAAATGAGCAGTTCTTC. Its protein product is CASSVGTSGRNEQFF. The chain recombines TRBV5-4 with TRBJ2-1; 14 bases agree with TRBD2. J was trimmed by 7 bases and V by 4 bases; bases with no gene match: 4. There are 15 residues in the CDR3. Germline CDR1 and CDR2: SGHNT and YYREEE (reference sequence).

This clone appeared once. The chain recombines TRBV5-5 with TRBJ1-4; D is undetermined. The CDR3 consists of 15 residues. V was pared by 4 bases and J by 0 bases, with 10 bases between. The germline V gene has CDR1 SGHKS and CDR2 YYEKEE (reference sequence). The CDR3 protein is CASSVRPPTNEKLFF. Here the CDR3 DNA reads TGTGCCAGCAGCGTTCGTCCGCCAACTAATGAAAAACTGTTTTTT.

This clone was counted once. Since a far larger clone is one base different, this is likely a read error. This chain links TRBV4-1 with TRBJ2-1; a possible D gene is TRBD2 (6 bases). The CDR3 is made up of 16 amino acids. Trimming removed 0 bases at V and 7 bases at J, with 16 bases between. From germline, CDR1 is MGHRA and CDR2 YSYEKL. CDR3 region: CASSQDFGTGGNEQFF. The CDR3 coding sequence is TGCGCCAGCAGCCAAGATTTCGGGACTGGGGGGAATGAGCAGTTCTTC.

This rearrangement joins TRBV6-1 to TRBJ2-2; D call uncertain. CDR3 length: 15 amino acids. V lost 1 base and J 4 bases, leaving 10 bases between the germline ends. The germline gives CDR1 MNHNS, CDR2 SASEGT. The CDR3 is CASSEVLRSTGELFF. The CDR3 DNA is TGTGCCAGCAGTGAAGTCCTCAGGTCCACCGGGGAGCTGTTTTTT.

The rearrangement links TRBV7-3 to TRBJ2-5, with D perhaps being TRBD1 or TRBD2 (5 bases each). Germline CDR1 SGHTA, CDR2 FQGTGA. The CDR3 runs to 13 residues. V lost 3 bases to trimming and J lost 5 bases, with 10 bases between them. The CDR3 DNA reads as TGTGCCAGCAGCTTCGGGGCGAGGGAGACCCAGTACTTC. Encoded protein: CASSFGARETQYF.

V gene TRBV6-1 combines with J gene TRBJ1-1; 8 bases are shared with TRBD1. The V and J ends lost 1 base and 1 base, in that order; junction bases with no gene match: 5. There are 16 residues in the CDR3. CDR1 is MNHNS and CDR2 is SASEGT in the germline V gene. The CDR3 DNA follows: TGTGCCAGCAGTGAAGGACAGGGGTACGGGAACACTGAAGCTTTCTTT. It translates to CASSEGQGYGNTEAFF.

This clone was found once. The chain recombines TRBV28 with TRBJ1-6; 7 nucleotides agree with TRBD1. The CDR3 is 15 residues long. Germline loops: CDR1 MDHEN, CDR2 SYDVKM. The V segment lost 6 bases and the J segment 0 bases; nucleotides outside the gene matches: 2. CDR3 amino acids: CASRGDSSYNSPLHF. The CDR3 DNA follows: TGTGCCAGCAGGGGGGACAGCTCCTATAATTCACCCCTCCACTTT.

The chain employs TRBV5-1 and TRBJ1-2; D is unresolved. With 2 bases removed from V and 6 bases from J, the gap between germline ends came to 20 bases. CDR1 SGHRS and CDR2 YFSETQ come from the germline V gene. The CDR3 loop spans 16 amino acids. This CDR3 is CASSFSESGILDGYTF. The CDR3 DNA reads TGCGCCAGCAGCTTTTCCGAGTCGGGGATATTAGATGGCTACACCTTC.

This chain's CDR3 is CASTRASKQYF. CDR3 DNA sequence: TGTGCCAGCACCAGAGCGAGCAAGCAGTACTTC. This rearrangement joins TRBV7-8 to TRBJ2-7; D is ambiguous. The CDR3 has 11 amino acids. V was shortened by 7 bases and J by 8 bases, with 12 bases between the two germline ends. CDR1 is SGHVS, CDR2 FQNEAQ, per germline.

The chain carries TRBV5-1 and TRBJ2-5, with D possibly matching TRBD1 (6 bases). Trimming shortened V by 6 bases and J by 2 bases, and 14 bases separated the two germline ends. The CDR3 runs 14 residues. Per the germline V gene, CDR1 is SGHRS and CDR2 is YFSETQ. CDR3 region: CASKVQGSQETQYF. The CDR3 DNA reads TGCGCCAGCAAGGTTCAGGGGAGTCAAGAGACCCAGTACTTC.

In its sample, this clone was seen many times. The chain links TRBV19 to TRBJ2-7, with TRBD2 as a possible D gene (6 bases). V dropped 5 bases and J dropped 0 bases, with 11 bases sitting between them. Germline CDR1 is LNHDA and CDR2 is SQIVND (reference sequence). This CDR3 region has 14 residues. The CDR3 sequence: CASSPLALSYEQYF. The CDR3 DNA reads TGTGCCAGTAGTCCCCTAGCGCTCTCCTACGAGCAGTACTTC.

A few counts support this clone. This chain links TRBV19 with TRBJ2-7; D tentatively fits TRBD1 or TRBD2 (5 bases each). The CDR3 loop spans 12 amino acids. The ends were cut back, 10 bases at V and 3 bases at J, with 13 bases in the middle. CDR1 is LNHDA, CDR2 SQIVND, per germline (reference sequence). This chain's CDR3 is CATRDGGYEQYF. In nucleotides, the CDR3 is TGTGCCACCCGGGACGGCGGCTACGAGCAGTACTTC.

The DNA of the CDR3 is TGTGCCAGCAGCTCTAGACCGCGTCAGGCTTTCTTT. Its translation: CASSSRPRQAFF. The gene calls are TRBV7-9 and TRBJ1-1; the D is unclear. The CDR3 spans 12 residues. Germline V CDR1 and CDR2: SEHNR, FQNEAQ (reference sequence). V was cut by 4 bases and J by 11 bases, with 14 bases left in between.

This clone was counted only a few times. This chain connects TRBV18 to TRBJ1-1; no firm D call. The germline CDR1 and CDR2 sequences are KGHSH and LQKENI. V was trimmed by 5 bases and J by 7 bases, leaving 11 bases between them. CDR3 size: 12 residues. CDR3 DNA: TGTGCCAGCTCAGGGCCCGGGATTGAAGCTTTCTTT. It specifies CASSGPGIEAFF.

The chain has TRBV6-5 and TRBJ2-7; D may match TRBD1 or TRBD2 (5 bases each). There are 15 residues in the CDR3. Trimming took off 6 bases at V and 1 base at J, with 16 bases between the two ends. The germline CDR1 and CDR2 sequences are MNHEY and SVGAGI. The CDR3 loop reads CASRTGTLSSYEQYF. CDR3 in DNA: TGTGCCAGCAGAACCGGGACCCTTTCTTCCTACGAGCAGTACTTC.

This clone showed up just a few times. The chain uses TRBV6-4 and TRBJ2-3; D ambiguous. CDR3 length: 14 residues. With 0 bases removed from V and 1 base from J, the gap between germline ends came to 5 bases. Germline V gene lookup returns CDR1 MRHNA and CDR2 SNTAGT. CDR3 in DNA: TGTGCCAGCAGTGACTCCCCGGGCACAGATACGCAGTATTTT. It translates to CASSDSPGTDTQYF.

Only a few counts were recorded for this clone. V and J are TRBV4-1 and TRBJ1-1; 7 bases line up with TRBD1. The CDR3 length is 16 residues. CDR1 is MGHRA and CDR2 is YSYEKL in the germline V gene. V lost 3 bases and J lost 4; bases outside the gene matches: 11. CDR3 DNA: TGCGCCAGCAGCCACGGATCGACAGGGTTGATCACTGAAGCTTTCTTT. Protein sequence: CASSHGSTGLITEAFF.

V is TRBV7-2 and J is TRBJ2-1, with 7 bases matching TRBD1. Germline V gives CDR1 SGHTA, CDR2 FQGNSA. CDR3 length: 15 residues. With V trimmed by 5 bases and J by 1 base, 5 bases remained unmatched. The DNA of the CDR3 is TGTGCCAGCAGCATCGCCAGGGGGTCCTACAATGAGCAGTTCTTC. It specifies CASSIARGSYNEQFF.